What follows are 21 T cell receptor beta chains derived from one specimen sequenced in a study of CD8 T cells in Susac syndrome. RNA amounts of about 0.5 to 1 ug underwent reverse transcription with random hexamers. MiXCR was run by TCRdb on the immunoSEQ multiplex PCR reads, yielding one entry per CDR3 protein. The sample records under 200,000 distinct CDR3 sequences, 91% being singletons. Sequenced input: CD4+ T cells from PBMCs. The receptors derive from a human donor with Susac syndrome.

The chain couples TRBV7-9 to TRBJ2-1; D uncertain. Germline CDR1 reads SEHNR; CDR2 reads FQNEAQ (reference sequence). The CDR3 spans 15 residues. Trimming took off 8 bases at V and 0 bases at J, with 14 bases between the two ends. DNA for the CDR3: TGTGCCAGCCAATTAGATCTCAGCTCCTACAATGAGCAGTTCTTC. Its translation: CASQLDLSSYNEQFF.

The rearrangement joins TRBV5-4 to TRBJ1-3; D is possibly TRBD1 (6 bases). Germline CDR1 and CDR2: SGHNT and YYREEE (reference sequence). The CDR3 is made up of 15 amino acids. Trimming shortened V by 1 base and J by 0 bases, and 8 bases separated the two germline ends. The CDR3, as DNA: TGTGCCAGCAGCTTGCAGGGGATCTCTGGAAACACCATATATTTT. It codes for CASSLQGISGNTIYF.

This clonotype was recorded once. The chain couples TRBV5-1 to TRBJ2-1; TRBD2 agrees at 9 bases. After removal of 2 bases from V and 1 base from J, the junction contained 4 bases not matched to a gene. The CDR3 is 16 residues long. In germline, CDR1 is SGHRS, CDR2 YFSETQ. The CDR3: CASSFRAGGSYNEQFF. CDR3 in DNA: TGCGCCAGCAGCTTTCGAGCGGGGGGATCCTACAATGAGCAGTTCTTC. The full variable domain, rest sourced from reference TRBV5-1 and TRBJ2-1, is KAGVTQTPRYLIKTRGQQVTLSCSPISGHRSVSWYQQTPGQGLQFLFEYFSETQRNKGNFPGRFSGRQFSNSRSEMNVSTLELGDSALYLCASSFRAGGSYNEQFFGPGTRLTVL.

This clonotype was counted once. The chain uses TRBV4-1 and TRBJ2-3; 11 bases line up with TRBD2. CDR1 is MGHRA, CDR2 YSYEKL, per germline. Trimming removed 1 base from V and 0 bases from J; junction bases left unmatched: 6. The CDR3 is made up of 18 amino acids. Here the CDR3 reads CASSQVGTSGSSTDTQYF. The CDR3 nucleotides are TGCGCCAGCAGCCAAGTAGGGACTAGCGGCTCTAGCACAGATACGCAGTATTTT.

Note on this clonotype: Mismatch with germline at one junction end may stem from a read error. The J gene is TRBJ2-3, the V gene TRBV7-7, with D tentatively TRBD2 (5 bases). Per the germline V gene, CDR1 is SSHAT and CDR2 is FNYEAQ (reference sequence). CDR3 length: 13 amino acids. In DNA, the CDR3 is TGTGCTAGCAGCTTGGAGGGCACAGATACGCAGTATTTT. Translation gives CASSLEGTDTQYF.

This chain connects TRBV6-1 to TRBJ2-7; D remains ambiguous. CDR1 is MNHNS and CDR2 is SASEGT in the germline V gene. The CDR3 extends over 16 amino acids. Between the trimmed V and J ends, which lost 2 bases and 2 bases, there was a span of 16 bases. In nucleotides, the CDR3 is TGTGCCAGCAGTGAAATCGGCTTCCCAAGGACCTACGAGCAGTACTTC. Its protein is CASSEIGFPRTYEQYF.

This chain links TRBV18 with TRBJ1-5, with D unresolved. The CDR3 is 13 residues long. V was trimmed by 2 bases and J by 5 bases, leaving 7 bases between them. From germline, CDR1 is KGHSH and CDR2 LQKENI. The chain's CDR3 is CASSPGGHQPQHF. DNA of the CDR3: TGTGCCAGCTCACCAGGCGGTCATCAGCCCCAGCATTTT.

The chain links TRBV6-5 to TRBJ2-7, with D possibly TRBD2 on 5 matching bases. The V gene lost 5 bases and the J gene lost 5 bases, with 19 bases spanning the gap. This CDR3 contains 15 residues. Per the germline V gene, CDR1 is MNHEY and CDR2 is SVGAGI. The CDR3 reads CASSTNLVGGHEQYF. CDR3 sequence (DNA): TGTGCCAGCAGTACTAATCTGGTCGGAGGTCACGAGCAGTACTTC.

The chain employs TRBV19 and TRBJ1-5, with TRBD1 identical over 8 bases. CDR3 length equals 13 residues. Germline values: CDR1 LNHDA, CDR2 SQIVND (reference sequence). V was clipped by 8 bases and J by 5 bases; unmatched bases: 5. CDR3 in DNA: TGTGCCAGTGGGCAGGGGGCCCATCAGCCCCAGCATTTT. This gives the protein CASGQGAHQPQHF.

This clonotype was counted only a few times. The gene calls are TRBV6-5 and TRBJ1-1; D ambiguous. V was clipped by 6 bases and J by 0 bases, with 11 bases between them. Per the germline V gene, CDR1 is MNHEY and CDR2 is SVGAGI. This CDR3 has 14 amino acids. The CDR3 region is CASSQPNMNTEAFF. CDR3 nucleotide sequence: TGTGCCAGCAGCCAGCCAAACATGAACACTGAAGCTTTCTTT.

The gene calls are TRBV7-6 and TRBJ1-4; a possible D gene is TRBD1 (6 bases). V was shortened by 6 bases and J by 8 bases, with 16 bases between the two germline ends. Germline V gives CDR1 SGHVS, CDR2 FNYEAQ. The CDR3 is 14 amino acids. The CDR3 DNA is TGTGCCAGCAGACCCGGGACAATCCGCGAAAAACTGTTTTTT. Its translation is CASRPGTIREKLFF.

The chain recombines TRBV20-1 with TRBJ2-7; 9 nucleotides agree with TRBD1. The V gene end was trimmed by 5 bases and the J gene end by 4 bases; junction bases not matched to a gene: 12. Germline V gene data show CDR1 as DFQATT and CDR2 as SNEGSKA (reference sequence). The CDR3 sequence is 15 residues long. The chain's CDR3 is CSASRNPGQGYEQYF. The CDR3 nucleotides read TGCAGTGCTTCCAGAAACCCGGGACAGGGTTACGAGCAGTACTTC.

The V and J genes are TRBV21-1 and TRBJ2-7. TRBV21-1 corresponds to a pseudogene. The CDR3 length is 16 residues. The CDR3 here is CASSKARSLPSHEQYF. The CDR3 coding sequence is TGTGCCAGCAGCAAAGCAAGAAGCCTGCCAAGCCACGAGCAGTACTTC.

The chain uses TRBV24-1 and TRBJ2-5; D remains unclear. Per the germline V gene, CDR1 is KGHDR and CDR2 is SFDVKD. Deletions cut 3 bases from V and 1 base from J, with 8 bases between. The CDR3 sequence is 14 residues long. In DNA form, the CDR3 reads TGTGCCACCAGTGATCCGACGGGCCAAGAGACCCAGTACTTC. Translated: CATSDPTGQETQYF.

V usage is TRBV7-9 and J usage is TRBJ2-7; D is unresolved. The CDR3 length is 15 residues. Trimming pared 4 bases from V and 0 bases from J, leaving 13 bases between. The V gene's germline CDR1 is SEHNR and CDR2 FQNEAQ (reference sequence). The DNA for the CDR3 is TGTGCCAGCAGCTCTCGCCCCCAGAGCTCCTACGAGCAGTACTTC. It yields the protein CASSSRPQSSYEQYF.

The chain links TRBV9 to TRBJ1-3; 7 bases align to TRBD1. CDR3 length: 14 amino acids. V shed 3 bases, J shed 2 bases, and the junction held 2 bases outside the gene matches. The V gene's germline CDR1 is SGDLS and CDR2 YYNGEE. CDR3 DNA: TGTGCCAGCAGCGGACAGGGTGCTGGAAACACCATATATTTT. Its protein product is CASSGQGAGNTIYF.

The chain links TRBV28 to TRBJ1-2; a possible D gene is TRBD1 (6 bases). The V and J ends lost 8 bases and 7 bases respectively, with 14 bases between them. This CDR3 comprises 12 residues. Germline lookup yields CDR1 MDHEN and CDR2 SYDVKM. CDR3 sequence (DNA): TGTGCCAGCTCCGGGACAAGATTTGGCTACACCTTC. Its protein product is CASSGTRFGYTF.

This clonotype was counted a single time. V and J are TRBV5-4 and TRBJ2-7, with 10 bases that match TRBD2. The CDR3 consists of 15 residues. Per the germline V gene, CDR1 is SGHNT and CDR2 is YYREEE (reference sequence). V trimming: 0 bases; J trimming: 7 bases; junction bases outside the gene matches: 7. The CDR3 loop reads CASSLDSGRTREQYF. CDR3 sequence (DNA): TGTGCCAGCAGCTTGGATAGCGGGAGGACCAGGGAGCAGTACTTC.

The CDR3 is CASSESGPYQETQYF. CDR3 nucleotides: TGTGCCAGCAGCGAGAGCGGGCCATACCAAGAGACCCAGTACTTC. This chain joins TRBV9 and TRBJ2-5; perhaps TRBD2 as D (6 bases). V shed 3 bases and J shed 0 bases, with 12 bases lying between them. CDR1 and CDR2 from the germline V gene are SGDLS and YYNGEE. The CDR3 extends over 15 amino acids. The full variable domain, completed using reference TRBV9 and TRBJ2-5, is DSGVTQTPKHLITATGQRVTLRCSPRSGDLSVYWYQQSLDQGLQFLIQYYNGEERAKGNILERFSAQQFPDLHSELNLSSLELGDSALYFCASSESGPYQETQYFGPGTRLLVL.

This sequence joins TRBV7-9 and TRBJ1-5; perhaps TRBD1 as D (5 bases). Germline CDR1 reads SEHNR; CDR2 reads FQNEAQ (reference sequence). The V end was cut by 1 base, the J end by 5 bases, with 9 bases between. The CDR3 extends over 14 amino acids. CDR3 sequence (DNA): TGTGCCAGCAGCTTAGATTTGGGGGATCAGCCCCAGCATTTT. Translating it yields CASSLDLGDQPQHF.

This clonotype was detected once. The rearrangement links TRBV15 to TRBJ2-1; D is unresolved. This CDR3 region has 13 residues. Looked up from germline, CDR1 is LNHNV and CDR2 is YYDKDF (reference sequence). V gave up 0 bases and J gave up 13 bases, with 13 bases separating them. DNA of the CDR3: TGTGCCACCAGCAGAGATAAAGGAGAGACTCAGTTCTTC. It translates to CATSRDKGETQFF.